The 30 T cell receptor beta chains given below trace back to one sample, sequenced in a study of Graves' ophthalmopathy and Graves' hyperthyroidism. The study amplified TCR beta CDR3 regions using RNA transcripts. The workflow started with a first-round RT-PCR run with HTBI primers and then moved on to a second-round multiplex PCR. Each CDR3 protein is one row after TCRdb ran MiXCR on the multiplex PCR reads. The sample includes about 340,000 distinct CDR3 sequences, about 17% seen only once; the top ten take roughly an eighth. The sequenced sample consisted of peripheral blood. Receptor source: an adult man with Graves' ophthalmopathy.

This clonotype was seen repeatedly, ten times or more. J is TRBJ1-3 and V is TRBV20-1; the D gene is possibly TRBD1 (5 bases). CDR3 length equals 17 residues. CDR1 DFQATT and CDR2 SNEGSKA come from the germline V gene (reference sequence). V lost 6 bases and J lost 2, with 23 bases in between. In DNA, the CDR3 is TGCAGTGCATTGCACCGATTCGAGAGGGGTGCTGGAAACACCATATATTTT. This gives the protein CSALHRFERGAGNTIYF.

At least ten counts were recorded for this clonotype. The chain links TRBV10-3 to TRBJ1-1; 7 nucleotides match TRBD1. This CDR3 has 17 residues. V was clipped by 2 bases and J by 2 bases; unmatched bases: 11. The germline gives CDR1 ENHRY, CDR2 SYGVKD. In DNA, the CDR3 is TGTGCCATCAGTGAGGACAGGGTTAAGTCGGGCAACACTGAAGCTTTCTTT. Translated: CAISEDRVKSGNTEAFF.

At least ten counts were recorded for this clonotype. The chain is built from TRBV5-1 and TRBJ2-7; D not resolved. Germline CDR1 SGHRS, CDR2 YFSETQ. The CDR3 covers 12 residues. V was pared by 3 bases and J by 5 bases, with 9 bases between. Here the CDR3 DNA reads TGCGCCAGCAGCTCCAACCTCCACGAGCAGTACTTC. It is translated as CASSSNLHEQYF.

Many counts were recorded for this clonotype. A junction end diverges from the germline sequence, so it may reflect a read error. The gene calls are TRBV6-1 and TRBJ1-5; D unresolved. Looked up from germline, CDR1 is MNHNS and CDR2 is SASEGT. The CDR3 totals 16 residues. The CDR3 protein is CATSPGRGNGNQPQHF. The CDR3 coding sequence is TGTGCCACCTCTCCGGGTCGGGGAAACGGCAATCAGCCCCAGCATTTC.

This clonotype has a count of ten or more. This sequence joins TRBV6-1 and TRBJ1-5; D not resolved. The CDR3 is made up of 13 amino acids. The ends were cut back, 8 bases at V and 0 bases at J, with 8 bases in the middle. Germline CDR1 is MNHNS and CDR2 is SASEGT. CDR3 residues: CASVRYSNQPQHF. CDR3 bases: TGTGCCAGCGTCAGGTATAGCAATCAGCCCCAGCATTTT.

This clonotype was found a few times. A clone one base away is much larger, so this may be a read error. The gene calls are TRBV24-1 and TRBJ1-1, with D perhaps TRBD1 (5 bases). CDR3 size: 15 residues. Germline lookup yields CDR1 KGHDR and CDR2 SFDVKD. V dropped 4 bases and J dropped 9 bases, with 20 bases sitting between them. The CDR3 DNA is TGTGCCACCAGTGACTCCGGGACCGAGGTCTCTAAAGCTTTCTTT. This gives the protein CATSDSGTEVSKAFF.

This clonotype turned up a few times. This sequence joins TRBV5-1 and TRBJ2-2; D is unclear. Trimming removed 4 bases at V and 7 bases at J, with 8 bases between. The CDR3 consists of 12 residues. Germline-derived CDR1 and CDR2 are SGHRS and YFSETQ. The CDR3 nucleotides read TGCGCCAGCAGCGTTAGTTTCGGGGAGCTGTTTTTT. Residues: CASSVSFGELFF.

Many counts were recorded for this clonotype. This chain connects TRBV6-5 to TRBJ1-6; D gene ambiguous. This CDR3 spans 13 amino acids. V was shortened by 1 base and J by 8 bases, with 6 bases between the two germline ends. Germline CDR1 reads MNHEY; CDR2 reads SVGAGI. The CDR3 DNA is TGTGCCAGCAGTTACTTGAAGGATTCACCCCTCCACTTT. It is translated as CASSYLKDSPLHF.

This clonotype was seen many times. This chain connects TRBV29-1 to TRBJ2-2, with D perhaps given as TRBD1 or TRBD2 (5 bases each). Trimming cost V 7 bases and J 0 bases, with 18 bases left between them. The CDR3 is 16 residues long. Looked up from germline, CDR1 is SQVTM and CDR2 is ANQGSEA. CDR3 in amino acids: CSASIRGSANTGELFF. Written as DNA, the CDR3 is TGCAGCGCTAGCATCCGGGGCAGCGCGAACACCGGGGAGCTGTTTTTT.

This clonotype was seen repeatedly, ten times or more. The chain combines TRBV19 with TRBJ1-3; D ambiguous. Germline assignment: CDR1 LNHDA and CDR2 SQIVND (reference sequence). Trimming cost V 7 bases and J 0 bases, with 10 bases left between them. This CDR3 has 14 residues. In DNA form, the CDR3 reads TGTGCCAGTAAATTGACTGCCTCTGGAAACACCATATATTTT. Protein product: CASKLTASGNTIYF. Combining the CDR3 with reference TRBV19 and TRBJ1-3 gives the whole variable domain DGGITQSPKYLFRKEGQNVTLSCEQNLNHDAMYWYRQDPGQGLRLIYYSQIVNDFQKGDIAEGYSVSREKKESFPLTVTSAQKNPTAFYLCASKLTASGNTIYFGEGSWLTVV.

This clonotype appeared many times. The chain couples TRBV2 to TRBJ2-2, with 9 bases aligning to TRBD1. There are 16 residues in the CDR3. Germline values: CDR1 SNHLY, CDR2 FYNNEI. The V gene end was trimmed by 6 bases and the J gene end by 6 bases; junction bases not matched to a gene: 11. CDR3 sequence: CASSTPNRGRSGELFF. The DNA of the CDR3 is TGTGCCAGCAGCACCCCTAACAGGGGGCGATCCGGGGAGCTGTTTTTT.

This clonotype was seen many times. Relative to the germline gene, one junction end is altered; a read error may explain this. The chain combines TRBV18 with TRBJ1-1, with D hard to call. The germline V gene has CDR1 KGHSH and CDR2 LQKENI. The CDR3 loop spans 13 amino acids. The CDR3 protein is CASSPPNNIEAFF. The CDR3 bases are TGTGCCAGCTCACCACCCAACAACATTGAAGCTTTCTTT.

This clonotype was recorded at least ten times. The chain recombines TRBV6-1 with TRBJ1-1; D ambiguous. CDR3 length: 15 residues. Trimming removed 3 bases from V and 3 bases from J, with 14 bases in between. Germline CDR1 reads MNHNS; CDR2 reads SASEGT. DNA of the CDR3: TGTGCCAGCAGTGAGCAACCCCGTGGTTACACTGAAGCTTTCTTT. Its translation: CASSEQPRGYTEAFF.

This clonotype was found many times. The chain is built from TRBV20-1 and TRBJ2-5; the D is unclear. Germline values: CDR1 DFQATT, CDR2 SNEGSKA (reference sequence). The CDR3 covers 12 residues. The germline V and J ends were trimmed by 3 bases and 5 bases, with 10 bases remaining between them. The CDR3 protein is CSASGRVETQYF. In DNA form, the CDR3 reads TGCAGTGCTAGTGGAAGAGTGGAGACCCAGTACTTC.

This clonotype was detected many times. The chain recombines TRBV7-9 with TRBJ2-5; 12 bases match TRBD2. The CDR3 sequence is 15 residues long. The germline V gene encodes CDR1 SEHNR and CDR2 FQNEAQ (reference sequence). Unmatched junction bases numbered 5, after V lost 4 bases and J lost 5 bases. The CDR3 spells CASSSWTSGKETQYF. As DNA, the CDR3 is TGTGCCAGCAGCTCCTGGACTAGCGGGAAGGAGACCCAGTACTTC.

The J gene is TRBJ2-5, the V gene TRBV29-1; TRBD2 is a possible D gene (6 bases). The germline V gene encodes CDR1 SQVTM and CDR2 ANQGSEA. The V end was cut by 5 bases, the J end by 5 bases, with 12 bases between. The CDR3 length is 12 residues. This CDR3 reads CSVNREYETQYF. In nucleotides, the CDR3 is TGCAGCGTTAACCGGGAGTACGAGACCCAGTACTTC.

This chain joins TRBV6-2 or TRBV6-3 and TRBJ1-5; D remains ambiguous. Trimming left V 6 bases short and J 2 bases short, with 11 bases between. The V gene's germline CDR1 is MNHEY and CDR2 SVGEGT. CDR3 length equals 14 residues. Written as DNA, the CDR3 is TGTGCCAGCAGATCGCAGGCCGGCAATCAGCCCCAGCATTTT. Translating gives CASRSQAGNQPQHF.

The table lists this clonotype with many counts. The rearrangement uses TRBV12-3 or TRBV12-4 and TRBJ2-5; no firm D call. This CDR3 spans 15 amino acids. Between the trimmed V and J ends, which lost 5 bases and 5 bases, there was a span of 18 bases. The CDR3 bases are TGTGCCAGCAGTCCTGAGACCCCGTTTCAGGAGACCCAGTACTTC. Its translation: CASSPETPFQETQYF.

This clonotype appeared many times. An end of the junction differs from the germline gene, which may be a read error. The chain is built from TRBV5-6 and TRBJ1-1, with D possibly TRBD1 on 5 matching bases. This CDR3 is 15 amino acids long. CDR1 is SGHDT and CDR2 is YYEEEE in the germline V gene. CDR3 bases: TGTGCCAGCAGCGCCACGGGACGGGGGATGGCTGAAGCCTTCTTT. It specifies CASSATGRGMAEAFF.

The chain recombines TRBV6-1 with TRBJ1-1, with D unresolved. The CDR3 runs to 13 residues. Germline V CDR1 and CDR2: MNHNS, SASEGT. Trimming removed 4 bases from V and 4 bases from J, with 10 bases in between. The CDR3, as DNA: TGTGCCAGCAGTGGTAATGGACTCACTGAAGCTTTCTTT. Amino acids: CASSGNGLTEAFF.

This clonotype was observed many times. The chain has TRBV24-1 and TRBJ1-3; TRBD1 might be the D (5 bases). CDR1 KGHDR and CDR2 SFDVKD come from the germline V gene. This CDR3 comprises 15 residues. Trimming stripped 2 bases from V and 3 bases from J, with 10 bases between. DNA of the CDR3: TGTGCCACCAGTGATTCGACAGTTGATGGAAACACCATATATTTT. Translating it yields CATSDSTVDGNTIYF.

This clonotype was detected ten times or more. This chain joins TRBV12-3 or TRBV12-4 and TRBJ2-5; weak D call: TRBD1 (6 bases). The CDR3 sequence is 14 residues long. V was shortened by 3 bases and J by 3 bases, with 11 bases between the two germline ends. CDR3 nucleotide sequence: TGTGCCAGCAGTTTGGGGGCTGGAGAAGAGACCCAGTACTTC. It translates to CASSLGAGEETQYF.

With regard to this clonotype: Its ends do not fully match the called genes, so a read error is possible. The chain combines TRBV6-2 or TRBV6-3 with TRBJ1-2, with D unclear. The CDR3 has 16 residues. The germline CDR1 and CDR2 sequences are MNHEY and SVGEGT. CDR3 coding DNA: TGTGCCAGCAGTTTCCAAGCCCAGAGCGGCGTTGGTGGCTACGCCTTC. This codes for CASSFQAQSGVGGYAF.

This clonotype has ten or more counts. The chain employs TRBV11-2 and TRBJ1-1; D might be TRBD1 (5 bases). The CDR3 has 14 residues. V was shortened by 8 bases and J by 1 base, with 14 bases between the two germline ends. Germline V gives CDR1 SGHAT, CDR2 FQNNGV. The CDR3 DNA reads TGTGCCAGCTTACTGGGGACTTCGAACACTGAAGCTTTCTTT. Translating gives CASLLGTSNTEAFF. The full variable domain, its missing parts supplied by reference TRBV11-2 and TRBJ1-1, is EAGVAQSPRYKIIEKRQSVAFWCNPISGHATLYWYQQILGQGPKLLIQFQNNGVVDDSQLPKDRFSAERLKGVDSTLKIQPAKLEDSAVYLCASLLGTSNTEAFFGQGTRLTVV.

The J gene is TRBJ2-5, the V gene TRBV12-3 or TRBV12-4; D remains unclear. Trimming took off 2 bases at V and 3 bases at J, with 10 bases between the two ends. The CDR3 runs 14 residues. The CDR3 is CASSLQHQEETQYF. As DNA, the CDR3 is TGTGCCAGCAGTTTACAACACCAAGAAGAGACCCAGTACTTC.

This clonotype was counted ten times or more. The chain links TRBV30 to TRBJ1-1; tentatively, D is TRBD1 (5 bases). The CDR3 runs 13 residues. The germline V gene encodes CDR1 GTSNPN and CDR2 SVGIG (reference sequence). V was trimmed by 7 bases and J by 0 bases, leaving 12 bases between them. The CDR3, as DNA: TGTGCCTTAGGGGTGGAACTGAACACTGAAGCTTTCTTT. Protein product: CALGVELNTEAFF.

This clonotype was seen at least ten times. The chain employs TRBV30 and TRBJ1-5, with D tentatively TRBD1 (5 bases). The CDR3 is made up of 13 amino acids. V lost 0 bases, J lost 5 bases, and 8 bases lay in between. Looked up from germline, CDR1 is GTSNPN and CDR2 is SVGIG (reference sequence). Written as DNA, the CDR3 is TGTGCCTGGAGTGTAGGGGTGGATCAGCCCCAGCATTTT. As protein: CAWSVGVDQPQHF.

This clonotype was seen repeatedly, ten times or more. The chain employs TRBV19 and TRBJ1-1; 7 positions agree with TRBD1. This CDR3 is 14 amino acids long. The V gene's germline CDR1 is LNHDA and CDR2 SQIVND (reference sequence). Trimming cost V 1 base and J 5 bases; bases outside gene matches: 4. The CDR3 sequence is CASSIGNRGTEAFF. CDR3 coding DNA: TGTGCCAGTAGTATAGGGAACAGGGGAACTGAAGCTTTCTTT.

This clonotype was detected ten times or more. This rearrangement joins TRBV2 to TRBJ2-5; the match to TRBD1 covers 7 bases. The CDR3 consists of 15 residues. CDR1 SNHLY and CDR2 FYNNEI come from the germline V gene. The V and J ends lost 6 bases and 2 bases, in that order; junction bases with no gene match: 9. The CDR3 is CASRRGTVDQETQYF. For the CDR3, the DNA is TGTGCCAGCAGAAGGGGGACAGTTGATCAAGAGACCCAGTACTTC.

This clonotype was found many times. Here the CDR3 reads CAINRQQNTEAFF. The DNA of the CDR3 is TGTGCCATCAACAGACAACAGAACACTGAAGCTTTCTTT. The chain joins TRBV10-3 to TRBJ1-1; no reliable D call. This CDR3 has 13 amino acids. The germline CDR1 and CDR2 sequences are ENHRY and SYGVKD. The V and J ends lost 7 bases and 1 base respectively, with 10 bases between them.